These T cell receptor beta chains were read from a single sample in a study of identical twins. TCRdb ran MiXCR on the 5' RACE reads and lists one entry per CDR3 protein. The sample lists more than 1.5 million distinct CDR3 sequences, roughly 35% occurring once. Sequencing was performed on cord blood. These receptors came from a newborn girl in good health. The CDR3 runs from the conserved cysteine through the conserved F or W. D genes are given only for firm matches. A clone size is listed for some rows: how often the clone was seen (once, few, many), or a class if it is expanded.

j_gene: TRBJ2-3; v_gene: TRBV4-2; d_gene: TRBD2; abundance: .; len: 15; CDR3aa: CASSQDVTSLDTQYF; CDR3nt: TGTGCCAGCAGCCAAGATGTGACTAGCCTAGATACGCAGTATTTT
j_gene: TRBJ1-1; v_gene: TRBV20-1; d_gene: .; abundance: .; len: 14; CDR3aa: CSARSGFLNTEAFF; CDR3nt: TGCAGTGCTAGATCGGGGTTCTTGAACACTGAAGCTTTCTTT
j_gene: TRBJ2-1; v_gene: TRBV4-1; d_gene: .; abundance: .; len: 16; CDR3aa: CASSQRSLVKDNEQFF; CDR3nt: TGCGCCAGCAGCCAACGTTCTCTAGTGAAGGACAATGAGCAGTTCTTC
j_gene: TRBJ2-4; v_gene: TRBV5-1; d_gene: TRBD1; abundance: many; len: 17; CDR3aa: CASSLAGTGLAKNIQYF; CDR3nt: TGCGCCAGCAGCTTGGCCGGGACAGGCTTAGCCAAAAACATTCAGTACTTC
j_gene: TRBJ2-7; v_gene: TRBV7-2; d_gene: TRBD1; abundance: few; len: 15; CDR3aa: CASSRPGQNIHEQYF; CDR3nt: TGTGCCAGCAGCCGCCCGGGACAGAATATCCACGAGCAGTACTTC
j_gene: TRBJ2-1; v_gene: TRBV7-2; d_gene: .; abundance: .; len: 16; CDR3aa: CASSFQGTSGYNEQFF; CDR3nt: TGTGCCAGCAGCTTTCAAGGGACTTCGGGGTACAATGAGCAGTTCTTC
j_gene: TRBJ1-1; v_gene: TRBV5-1; d_gene: .; abundance: .; len: 13; CDR3aa: CASSPTTNTEAFF; CDR3nt: TGCGCCAGCAGCCCTACAACCAACACTGAAGCTTTCTTT
j_gene: TRBJ1-5; v_gene: TRBV5-1; d_gene: .; abundance: .; len: 14; CDR3aa: CASSLMSGHQPQHF; CDR3nt: TGCGCCAGCAGCTTGATGTCAGGTCACCAGCCCCAGCATTTT
j_gene: TRBJ1-2; v_gene: TRBV11-2; d_gene: .; abundance: few; len: 16; CDR3aa: CASSLDRQGWNYGYTF; CDR3nt: TGTGCCAGCAGCTTAGATCGGCAGGGGTGGAACTATGGCTACACCTTC
j_gene: TRBJ2-3; v_gene: TRBV27; d_gene: .; abundance: .; len: 13; CDR3aa: CASPLAPPDTQYF; CDR3nt: TGTGCCAGCCCACTAGCTCCCCCAGATACGCAGTATTTT
j_gene: TRBJ1-2; v_gene: TRBV27; d_gene: TRBD1; abundance: few; len: 15; CDR3aa: CASSLRDRGPYGYTF; CDR3nt: TGTGCCAGCAGTCTCCGGGACAGGGGTCCCTATGGCTACACCTTC
j_gene: TRBJ2-7; v_gene: TRBV28; d_gene: .; abundance: .; len: 14; CDR3aa: CASSLSTIRGEQYF; CDR3nt: TGTGCCAGCAGTTTGTCTACAATAAGGGGCGAGCAGTACTTC
j_gene: TRBJ2-3; v_gene: TRBV28; d_gene: TRBD2; abundance: .; len: 12; CDR3aa: CASSLAGKVKYF; CDR3nt: TGTGCCAGCTCTCTAGCGGGTAAAGTTAAGTATTTT
j_gene: TRBJ2-7; v_gene: TRBV7-2; d_gene: TRBD2; abundance: .; len: 14; CDR3aa: CASSWTSGHYEQYF; CDR3nt: TGTGCCAGCAGTTGGACTAGCGGGCACTACGAGCAGTACTTC
j_gene: TRBJ2-3; v_gene: TRBV5-1; d_gene: TRBD2; abundance: few; len: 15; CDR3aa: CASSFLSGGTDTQYF; CDR3nt: TGCGCCAGCAGCTTCCTTAGCGGGGGAACAGATACGCAGTATTTT
j_gene: TRBJ2-3; v_gene: TRBV6-2/TRBV6-3; d_gene: TRBD2; abundance: .; len: 13; CDR3aa: CASWLAGTDTQYF; CDR3nt: TGTGCCAGCTGGCTAGCGGGCACAGATACGCAGTATTTT
j_gene: TRBJ1-2; v_gene: TRBV4-2; d_gene: TRBD1; abundance: many; len: 15; CDR3aa: CASSQERNRGYGYTF; CDR3nt: TGTGCCAGCAGCCAAGAACGAAACAGGGGATATGGCTACACCTTC
j_gene: TRBJ2-3; v_gene: TRBV6-2/TRBV6-3; d_gene: .; abundance: .; len: 15; CDR3aa: CASSYWASVTDTQYF; CDR3nt: TGTGCCAGCAGTTACTGGGCTAGCGTCACAGATACGCAGTATTTT
j_gene: TRBJ2-5; v_gene: TRBV5-1; d_gene: TRBD2; abundance: .; len: 18; CDR3aa: CASSLPQLAGGPLNEQYF; CDR3nt: TGCGCCAGCAGCTTGCCTCAACTAGCGGGAGGGCCATTGAATGAGCAGTACTTC
j_gene: TRBJ2-3; v_gene: TRBV29-1; d_gene: .; abundance: many; len: 13; CDR3aa: CSVGVRHQDTQYF; CDR3nt: TGCAGCGTTGGAGTAAGGCATCAAGATACGCAGTATTTT
j_gene: TRBJ2-3; v_gene: TRBV4-1; d_gene: .; abundance: .; len: 16; CDR3aa: CASSDPLGASTDTQYF; CDR3nt: TGCGCCAGCAGCGACCCCCTAGGGGCTAGCACAGATACGCAGTATTTT
j_gene: TRBJ1-4; v_gene: TRBV7-2; d_gene: .; abundance: .; len: 13; CDR3aa: CASRLRGNEKLFF; CDR3nt: TGTGCCAGCAGGCTAAGGGGGAATGAAAAACTGTTTTTT
j_gene: TRBJ2-3; v_gene: TRBV20-1; d_gene: .; abundance: few; len: 13; CDR3aa: CSALQVSTDTQYF; CDR3nt: TGCAGTGCTCTCCAGGTGAGCACAGATACGCAGTATTTT
j_gene: TRBJ1-1; v_gene: TRBV7-9; d_gene: TRBD1; abundance: .; len: 16; CDR3aa: CASRFDRGPLNTEAFF; CDR3nt: TGTGCCAGCAGGTTTGACAGGGGGCCCCTGAACACTGAAGCTTTCTTT
j_gene: TRBJ2-1; v_gene: TRBV4-2; d_gene: TRBD2; abundance: few; len: 15; CDR3aa: CASSQGQRDRNEQFF; CDR3nt: TGTGCCAGCAGCCAAGGCCAGCGGGACCGCAATGAGCAGTTCTTC
j_gene: TRBJ1-3; v_gene: TRBV10-3; d_gene: .; abundance: .; len: 13; CDR3aa: CAISDRAGNTIYF; CDR3nt: TGTGCCATCAGTGACCGGGCTGGAAACACCATATATTTT
j_gene: TRBJ2-3; v_gene: TRBV24-1; d_gene: .; abundance: .; len: 14; CDR3aa: CATRPPGITDTQYF; CDR3nt: TGTGCCACCAGGCCCCCGGGGATCACAGATACGCAGTATTTT
j_gene: TRBJ2-7; v_gene: TRBV4-1; d_gene: .; abundance: .; len: 15; CDR3aa: CASSQDPTLRDEQYF; CDR3nt: TGCGCCAGCAGCCAAGATCCGACCCTTAGGGACGAGCAGTACTTC